Given below is one T cell receptor beta chain in context. Antigen specificity is unknown. These data belong to a study of CD8+ T cells in alopecia areata. As to treatment: oral pan-JAK inhibitor, 5-10 mg twice daily. Sorted populations comprised CD4+ and CD8+ T cells obtained from PBMCs. As the sequencing template, cDNA was produced by extracting RNA and reverse transcribing it. Using immunoSEQ multiplex PCR, the repertoire was profiled, and TCRdb retains in-frame clones only, with some absent. The data show 85,000 to 110,000 clones, around 84% seen once. There are 12 residues in the CDR3. V was shortened by 10 bases and J by 6 bases, with 15 bases between the two germline ends. The germline gives CDR1 SNHLY, CDR2 FYNNEI. General study results and limits: There was only one nonresponder, so it was unclear how baseline CD8+ expansion relates to response. TCR sharing across patients was less clear than in mice, possibly HLA-related.

This TCR came from a human donor with alopecia areata. This chain links TRBV2 with TRBJ1-2; a weak D match, TRBD1 (6 bases). Source: CD8+ T cells sorted from blood, taken around week 30, from a patient treated with tofacitinib. The CDR3 DNA follows: TGTGCCACCCCCCGGACAGCGGATGGCTACACCTTC. Translating gives CATPRTADGYTF.